This T cell receptor beta chain is drawn from a study of cytomegalovirus exposure and HLA in healthy donors. Points from the study as a whole: Most TCR beta V segments were productive about 87% or about 30% of the time in an earlier analysis.

Vbeta (60) and Jbeta (13) primers were used in the PCR. Assay used: immunoSEQ multiplex PCR; TCRdb lists only in-frame clones, some missing. The sample records about 200,000 clones, approximately 83% being singletons. Regarding this clone: The antigen is unknown.

The V end lost 5 bases, the J end lost 4 bases, and 25 bases lay between the germline ends. The germline V gene has CDR1 SQVTM and CDR2 ANQGSEA. This CDR3 is built from 17 residues. Source material: PBMCs. The chain combines TRBV29-1 with TRBJ2-3; D possibly corresponds to TRBD1 (6 bases). The source is a boy between 2 and 10 years old in good health and CMV-seronegative. The DNA of the CDR3 is TGCAGCGTTTGGGGTGGGGGCGAAGAGATTGAGGCAGATACGCAGTATTTT. Translation gives CSVWGGGEEIEADTQYF.